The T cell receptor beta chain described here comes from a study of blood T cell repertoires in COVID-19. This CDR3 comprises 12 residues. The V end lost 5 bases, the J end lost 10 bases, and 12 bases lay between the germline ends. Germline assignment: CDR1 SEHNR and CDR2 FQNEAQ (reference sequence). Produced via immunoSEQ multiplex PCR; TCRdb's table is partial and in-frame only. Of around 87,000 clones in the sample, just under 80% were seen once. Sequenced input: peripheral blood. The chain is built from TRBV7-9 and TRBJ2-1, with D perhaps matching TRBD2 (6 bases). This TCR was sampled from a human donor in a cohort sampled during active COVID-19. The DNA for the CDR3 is TGTGCCAGCAGCCCAGCCAGCGGGGAGCAGTTCTTC. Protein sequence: CASSPASGEQFF.